Listed below are T cell receptor beta chains from one sample, sequenced in a study of technical replicates of blood from several donors. Using immunoSEQ multiplex PCR, the repertoire was profiled, and TCRdb retains in-frame clones only, with some absent. The sample has tens of thousands of clones, almost 98% seen once. Specimen: T cells isolated from PBMCs. These receptors all come from a human donor in good health. Both conserved end residues are trimmed from each CDR3. Each record gives: J gene, D gene, V gene, CDR3 protein. D genes are given only for firm matches.

TRBJ1-2,-,TRBV29-1,SVGETGSRGYT
TRBJ1-2,-,TRBV6-1,ASSENRVSGYT
TRBJ2-7,-,TRBV28,ASNQGAYEQY
TRBJ2-2,-,TRBV7-8,ASSPGEGELF
TRBJ2-2,TRBD1,TRBV6-1,ASRLPGQVKLF
TRBJ2-3,-,TRBV6-5,ASSYRTDLTDTQY
TRBJ2-7,-,TRBV6-1,ASGTGSYEQY
TRBJ1-1,TRBD1,TRBV9,ASSPVRQGGMAF
TRBJ1-2,-,TRBV7-2,ASSLEGNRVYGYT
TRBJ1-1,-,TRBV5-1,ASSWGQANTEAF